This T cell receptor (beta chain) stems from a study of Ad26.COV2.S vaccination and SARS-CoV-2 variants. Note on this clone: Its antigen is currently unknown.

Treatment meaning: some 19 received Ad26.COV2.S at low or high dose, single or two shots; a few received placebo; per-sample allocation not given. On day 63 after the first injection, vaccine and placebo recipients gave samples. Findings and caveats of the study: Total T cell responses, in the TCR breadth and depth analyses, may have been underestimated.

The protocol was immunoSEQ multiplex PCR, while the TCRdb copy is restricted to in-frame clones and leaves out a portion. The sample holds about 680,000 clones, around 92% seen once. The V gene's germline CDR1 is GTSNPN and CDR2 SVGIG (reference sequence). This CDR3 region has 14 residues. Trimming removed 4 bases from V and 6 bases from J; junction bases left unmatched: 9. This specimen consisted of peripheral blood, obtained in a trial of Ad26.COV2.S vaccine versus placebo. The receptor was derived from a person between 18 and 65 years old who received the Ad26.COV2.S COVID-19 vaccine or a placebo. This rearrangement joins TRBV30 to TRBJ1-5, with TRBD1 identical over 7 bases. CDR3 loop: CAWTPGGGGQPQHF. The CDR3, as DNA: TGTGCCTGGACTCCAGGGGGGGGAGGTCAGCCCCAGCATTTT.